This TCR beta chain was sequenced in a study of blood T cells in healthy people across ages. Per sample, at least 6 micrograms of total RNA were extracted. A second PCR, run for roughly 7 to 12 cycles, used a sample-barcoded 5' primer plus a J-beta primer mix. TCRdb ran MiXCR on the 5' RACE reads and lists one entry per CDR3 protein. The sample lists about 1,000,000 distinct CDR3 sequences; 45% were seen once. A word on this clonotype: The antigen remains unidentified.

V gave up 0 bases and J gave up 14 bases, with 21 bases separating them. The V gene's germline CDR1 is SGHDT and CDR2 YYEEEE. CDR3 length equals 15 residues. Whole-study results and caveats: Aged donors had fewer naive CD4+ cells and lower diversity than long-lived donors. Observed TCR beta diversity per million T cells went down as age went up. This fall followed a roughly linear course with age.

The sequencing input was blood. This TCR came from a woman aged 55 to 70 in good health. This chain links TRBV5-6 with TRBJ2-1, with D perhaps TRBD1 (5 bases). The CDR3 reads CASSLAGREGKLEFF. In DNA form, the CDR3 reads TGTGCCAGCAGCTTGGCCGGCAGGGAAGGGAAATTGGAGTTCTTC.